Shown below are 5 T cell receptor beta chains from a single sample sequenced in a study of cytomegalovirus exposure and HLA in healthy donors. Assay used: immunoSEQ multiplex PCR; TCRdb lists only in-frame clones, some missing. The sample has about 63,000 clones; roughly 90% are singletons. Source material: PBMCs. The receptors come from a young woman in good health and CMV-seronegative.

This chain uses TRBV4-2 with TRBJ2-3, with TRBD2 identical over 9 bases. Trimming cost V 1 base and J 7 bases; bases outside gene matches: 6. There are 15 residues in the CDR3. Per germline, CDR1 LGHNA and CDR2 YNFKEQ. The DNA for the CDR3 is TGTGCCAGCAGCCAAGTAGCGGGAGTTCGGAATACGCAGTATTTT. As protein: CASSQVAGVRNTQYF.

J is TRBJ1-3 and V is TRBV30; TRBD1 matches at 11 bases. CDR3 length equals 14 residues. J lost 0 bases, V lost 5 bases, and 0 bases had no gene match. Germline V gene sequence: CDR1 GTSNPN, CDR2 SVGIG (reference sequence). CDR3 sequence: CAWGTGGSGNTIYF. As DNA, the CDR3 is TGTGCCTGGGGGACAGGGGGCTCTGGAAACACCATATATTTT.

This chain joins TRBV19 and TRBJ1-2; TRBD1 aligns across 7 bases. The length of the CDR3 is 15 residues. Germline V lookup: CDR1 LNHDA, CDR2 SQIVND (reference sequence). Losses at the gene ends were 7 bases for V and 0 bases for J; bases not matched to a gene: 8. The CDR3 spells CASIQTGRANYGYTF. DNA of the CDR3: TGTGCCAGTATCCAGACAGGGCGAGCTAACTATGGCTACACCTTC.

The chain joins TRBV30 to TRBJ1-4, with 8 positions matching TRBD1. The CDR3 is 16 amino acids. Trimming removed 2 bases from V and 1 base from J; junction bases left unmatched: 6. CDR1 and CDR2 (germline): GTSNPN, SVGIG (reference sequence). For the CDR3, the DNA is TGTGCCTGGAGTTCTGCGGACAGGGTAACTAATGAAAAACTGTTTTTT. This translates into CAWSSADRVTNEKLFF.

V gene TRBV30 combines with J gene TRBJ2-7, with 13 nucleotides matching TRBD2. The V segment lost 1 base and the J segment 4 bases; nucleotides outside the gene matches: 4. CDR3 length: 15 amino acids. Germline V gene lookup returns CDR1 GTSNPN and CDR2 SVGIG (reference sequence). As DNA, the CDR3 is TGTGCCTGGAGTGAGAGGACTAGCGGGAGATACGAGCAGTACTTC. Translating it yields CAWSERTSGRYEQYF.